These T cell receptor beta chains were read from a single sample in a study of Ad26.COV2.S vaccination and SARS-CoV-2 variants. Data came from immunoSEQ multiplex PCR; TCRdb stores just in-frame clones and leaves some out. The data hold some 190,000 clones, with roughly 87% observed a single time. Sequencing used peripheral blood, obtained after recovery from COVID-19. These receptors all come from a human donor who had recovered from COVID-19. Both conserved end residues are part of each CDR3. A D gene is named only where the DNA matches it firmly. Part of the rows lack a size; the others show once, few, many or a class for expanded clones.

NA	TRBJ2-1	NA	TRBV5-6	CASSSYNEQFF	TGTGCCAGCAGCTCCTACAATGAGCAGTTCTTC
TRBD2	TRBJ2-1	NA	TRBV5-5	CASSLARLADNEQFF	TGTGCCAGCAGCTTAGCGAGACTAGCGGACAATGAGCAGTTCTTC
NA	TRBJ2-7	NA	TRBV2	CASKGEASSYEQYF	TGTGCCAGCAAGGGAGAGGCAAGTTCCTACGAGCAGTACTTC
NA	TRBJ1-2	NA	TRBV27	CASSLFPGRRGYTF	TGTGCCAGCAGTTTATTTCCAGGGAGGCGCGGCTACACCTTC
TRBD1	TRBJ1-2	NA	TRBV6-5	CASLKQGNYGYTF	TGTGCCAGCCTGAAACAGGGGAACTATGGCTACACCTTC
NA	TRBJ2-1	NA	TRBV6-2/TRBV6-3	CASSYSSQLNEQFF	TGTGCCAGCAGTTACTCGTCGCAACTGAATGAGCAGTTCTTC
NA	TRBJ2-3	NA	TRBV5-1	CASSSSGPPDTQYF	TGCGCCAGCAGCTCGTCCGGGCCCCCTGATACGCAGTATTTT
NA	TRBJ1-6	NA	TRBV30	CAWTPDRFSPLHF	TGTGCCTGGACCCCCGACCGCTTTAGCCCCCTCCACTTT
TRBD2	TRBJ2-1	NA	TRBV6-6	CASIFSGGAVSEQFF	TGTGCCAGCATTTTTAGCGGGGGGGCCGTTAGTGAGCAGTTCTTC
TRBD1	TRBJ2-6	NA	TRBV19	CASSLQGAYGANVLTF	TGTGCCAGTAGTCTACAGGGGGCCTACGGGGCCAACGTCCTGACTTTC
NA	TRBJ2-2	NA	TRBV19	CASTDREELIAGELFF	TGTGCCAGTACTGACAGGGAGGAATTAATCGCCGGGGAGCTGTTTTTT
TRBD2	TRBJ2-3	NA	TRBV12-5	CASGARRSGGLAGGPISTDTQYF	TGTGCTAGTGGTGCCAGACGGTCAGGGGGACTAGCGGGAGGGCCTATAAGCACAGATACGCAGTATTTT
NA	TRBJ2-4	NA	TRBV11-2	CASSPTRYAGGAKNIQYF	TGTGCCAGCAGCCCCACCCGTTACGCAGGGGGGGCCAAAAACATTCAGTACTTC
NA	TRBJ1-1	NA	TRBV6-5	CASVEQSTEAFF	TGTGCCAGCGTAGAGCAAAGCACTGAAGCTTTCTTT
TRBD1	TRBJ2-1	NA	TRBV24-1	CATSDKVTGLYNEQFF	TGTGCCACCAGTGATAAGGTGACAGGGCTTTACAATGAGCAGTTCTTC
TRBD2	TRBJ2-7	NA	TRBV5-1	CATRWTSGSYEQYF	TGCGCCACCCGTTGGACTAGCGGCTCCTACGAGCAGTACTTC
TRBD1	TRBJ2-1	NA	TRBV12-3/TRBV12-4	CASSGTGYNEQFF	TGTGCCAGCTCCGGGACAGGGTACAATGAGCAGTTCTTC
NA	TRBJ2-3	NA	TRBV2	CASTNLPTRRHTTDTQYF	TGTGCCAGCACCAACCTACCGACTAGACGACACACCACAGATACGCAGTATTTT
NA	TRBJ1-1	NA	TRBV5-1	CASSLASILTEAFF	TGCGCCAGCAGCTTGGCGTCTATTCTCACTGAAGCTTTCTTT
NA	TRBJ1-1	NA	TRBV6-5	CASSYVGETEAFF	TGTGCCAGCAGTTATGTAGGGGAAACTGAAGCTTTCTTT
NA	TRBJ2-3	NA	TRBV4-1	CASSQDRTDTDTQYF	TGCGCCAGCAGCCAAGATAGAACCGACACAGATACGCAGTATTTT
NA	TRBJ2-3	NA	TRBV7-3	CASSLTKEATQYF	TGTGCCAGCAGCTTAACGAAGGAGGCTACGCAGTATTTT
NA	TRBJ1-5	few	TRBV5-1	CASSRNPGHQPQHF	TGCGCCAGCAGCCGGAATCCAGGTCATCAGCCCCAGCATTTT
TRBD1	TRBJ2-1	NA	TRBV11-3	CASSGRTGGHEQFF	TGTGCCAGCAGCGGGAGGACAGGGGGTCATGAGCAGTTCTTC
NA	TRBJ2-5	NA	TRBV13	CASSSGPGVETQYF	TGTGCCAGCAGCTCTGGCCCGGGTGTAGAGACCCAGTACTTC
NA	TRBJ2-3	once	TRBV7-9	CASSLVSGNTDTQYF	TGTGCCAGCAGCTTAGTCTCGGGGAACACAGATACGCAGTATTTT
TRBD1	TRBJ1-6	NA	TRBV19	CASSISGTGNGNSPLHF	TGTGCCAGTAGTATCTCCGGGACAGGGAATGGGAATTCACCCCTCCACTTT
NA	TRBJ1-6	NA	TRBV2	CASSEVQPSNSPLHF	TGTGCCAGCAGTGAAGTTCAGCCCTCTAATTCACCCCTCCACTTT
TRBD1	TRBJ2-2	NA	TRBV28	CASGQGAGELFF	TGTGCCAGCGGACAGGGAGCCGGGGAGCTGTTTTTT
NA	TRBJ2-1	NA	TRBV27	CASSWGRASYNEQFF	TGTGCCAGCAGTTGGGGCAGGGCCTCCTACAATGAGCAGTTCTTC
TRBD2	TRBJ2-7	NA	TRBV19	CASSPTSGGNEQYF	TGTGCCAGCAGTCCAACTAGCGGGGGTAACGAGCAGTACTTC
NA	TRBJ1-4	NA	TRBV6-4	CASVGKSNEKLFF	TGTGCCAGCGTGGGGAAATCTAATGAAAAACTGTTTTTT
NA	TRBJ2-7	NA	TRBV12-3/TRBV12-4	CASSSFYEQYF	TGTGCCAGCAGTTCCTTCTACGAGCAGTACTTC
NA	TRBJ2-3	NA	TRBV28	CASSFTRSTGTQYF	TGTGCCAGCAGTTTCACACGTAGCACGGGGACGCAGTATTTT
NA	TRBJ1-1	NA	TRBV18	CASFVSPYVEAFF	TGTGCCAGCTTCGTTAGCCCCTACGTGGAAGCTTTCTTT
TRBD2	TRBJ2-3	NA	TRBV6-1	CASSEGLAGAGVYTDTQYF	TGTGCCAGCAGTGAAGGACTAGCGGGAGCAGGGGTGTACACAGATACGCAGTATTTT
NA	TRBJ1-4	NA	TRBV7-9	CASSLIPDTLFPRKLFF	TGTGCCAGCAGCTTAATCCCGGACACCCTTTTTCCGCGAAAACTGTTTTTT
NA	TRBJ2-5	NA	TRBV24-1	CATSDSGQPTIETQYF	TGTGCCACCAGTGATTCTGGACAGCCGACCATTGAGACCCAGTACTTC
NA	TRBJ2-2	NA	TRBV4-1	CASSQDAQQNTGELFF	TGCGCCAGCAGCCAAGATGCGCAGCAGAACACCGGGGAGCTGTTTTTT
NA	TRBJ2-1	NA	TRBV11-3	CASSPHRDFNEQFF	TGTGCCAGCAGCCCTCACCGGGACTTCAATGAGCAGTTCTTC
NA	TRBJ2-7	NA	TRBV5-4	CASSAIVGHGAYEQYF	TGTGCCAGCAGCGCAATAGTTGGTCACGGAGCCTACGAGCAGTACTTC
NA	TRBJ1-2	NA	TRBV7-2	CASSLGFNYGYTF	TGTGCCAGCAGCTTGGGGTTTAACTATGGCTACACCTTC
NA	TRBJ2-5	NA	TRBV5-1	CASSLQSLAQETQYF	TGCGCCAGCAGCTTGCAGTCTCTGGCTCAAGAGACCCAGTACTTC
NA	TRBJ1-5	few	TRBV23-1	CASTVGRQPQHF	TGCGCCAGCACTGTTGGGCGTCAGCCCCAGCATTTT
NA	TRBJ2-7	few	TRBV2	CASSPQTASYEQYF	TGTGCCAGCAGTCCCCAGACAGCCTCCTACGAGCAGTACTTC
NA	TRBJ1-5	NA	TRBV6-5	CASSPDRNQPQHF	TGTGCCAGCAGCCCCGACAGAAATCAGCCCCAGCATTTT
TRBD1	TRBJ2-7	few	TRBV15	CATSMDRAYEQYF	TGTGCCACCAGCATGGACAGGGCCTACGAGCAGTACTTC
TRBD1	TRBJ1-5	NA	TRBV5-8	CASSLVVGQYNQPQHF	TGTGCCAGCAGCTTGGTTGTGGGACAGTACAATCAGCCCCAGCATTTT
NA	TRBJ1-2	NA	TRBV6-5	CASRQQNEYGYTF	TGTGCCAGCAGGCAGCAGAATGAATATGGCTACACCTTC
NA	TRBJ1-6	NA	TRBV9	CASSVALGGINSPLHF	TGTGCCAGCAGCGTAGCTTTAGGGGGGATTAATTCACCCCTCCACTTT
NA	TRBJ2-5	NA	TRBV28	CASSFWTNQETQYF	TGTGCCAGCAGTTTCTGGACTAATCAAGAGACCCAGTACTTC
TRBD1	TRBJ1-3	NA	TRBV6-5	CASSYSFQGAGNTIYF	TGTGCCAGCAGTTACTCGTTTCAGGGGGCTGGAAACACCATATATTTT
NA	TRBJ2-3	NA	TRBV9	CASSARPNTDTQYF	TGTGCCAGCAGCGCCCGCCCAAACACAGATACGCAGTATTTT
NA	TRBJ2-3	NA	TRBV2	CATTRLGLGSTDTQYF	TGTGCCACCACCAGGCTAGGCTTAGGCAGCACAGATACGCAGTATTTT
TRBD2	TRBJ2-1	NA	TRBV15	CATSTYGGSSYNEQFF	TGTGCCACCAGTACCTACGGGGGGTCCTCCTACAATGAGCAGTTCTTC
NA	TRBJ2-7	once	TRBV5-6	CASSSGGASYEQYF	TGTGCCAGCAGCTCGGGCGGGGCTTCCTACGAGCAGTACTTC
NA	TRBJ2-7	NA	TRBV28	CASSLTGGGEQYF	TGTGCCAGCAGTCTTACAGGGGGGGGCGAGCAGTACTTC
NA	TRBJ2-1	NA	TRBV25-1	CATFYTGGEQFF	TGTGCCACCTTCTATACAGGTGGTGAGCAGTTCTTC
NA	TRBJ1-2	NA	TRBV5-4	CASSPDRNYGYTF	TGTGCCAGCAGCCCGGACAGAAACTATGGCTACACCTTC